A selection of T cell receptor beta chains follows, all from one sample in a study of cytomegalovirus exposure and HLA in healthy donors. Sequencing used immunoSEQ multiplex PCR; TCRdb keeps in-frame clones, though not all of them. The sample carries under 150,000 clones, roughly 9.9% recorded once. The material sequenced was PBMCs. These receptors originate from a young man in good health and CMV-seronegative. Each CDR3 is given with its conserved first and last residue.

TRBV5-1	TRBJ2-7	CASRSGLAGGYEQYF
TRBV7-2	TRBJ2-7	CASSLDSGNRYEQYF
TRBV13	TRBJ2-1	CASSSGAGASEQFF
TRBV6-4	TRBJ2-1	CASSTLAIGGNEQFF
TRBV19	TRBJ1-5	CASTPGRDQPQHF
TRBV6-5	TRBJ1-1	CASTKRQGRVEAFF
TRBV27	TRBJ2-1	CASSPLAEYNEQFF
TRBV30	TRBJ1-1	CAWSAAGTENTEAFF
TRBV5-1	TRBJ1-1	CASSQKGQMNTEAFF
TRBV5-4	TRBJ1-4	CTSSDRENEKLFF
TRBV5-1	TRBJ2-3	CASSPGQGTDTQYF
TRBV19	TRBJ2-2	CASSFPGGYTGELFF
TRBV11-2	TRBJ1-2	CASSSGGGGYTF
TRBV9	TRBJ1-1	CASSALTENTEAFF
TRBV19	TRBJ2-7	CAVGQLYEQYF
TRBV6-5	TRBJ1-6	CASSLSGTNSPLHF
TRBV29-1	TRBJ2-5	CSVATPGDQETQYF
TRBV7-9	TRBJ1-2	CASSPFGELYGYTF
TRBV9	TRBJ2-5	CASSQGGAQETQYF
TRBV7-2	TRBJ2-1	CASSFFPGTGDEQFF
TRBV6-4	TRBJ1-5	CASSDSGGNQPQHF
TRBV18	TRBJ1-3	CASSFYSTDSGNTIYF
TRBV7-2	TRBJ2-3	CASSYPGTGSSTTDTQYF
TRBV5-1	TRBJ2-7	CASREGTFNYEQYF
TRBV28	TRBJ2-7	CASSSLSGTGISYEQYF
TRBV30	TRBJ1-2	CAWRTANYGYTF
TRBV12-5	TRBJ2-7	CASGLPSKQTRGSSYEQYF
TRBV30	TRBJ2-7	CAWGGGQGNEQYF
TRBV7-7	TRBJ2-5	CASSLGLGGVDQYF
TRBV4-3	TRBJ1-2	CASSLKQGANYGYTF
TRBV27	TRBJ1-6	CASSPARPGGSPLHF
TRBV4-3	TRBJ1-3	CASSQTGSTGNTIYF
TRBV5-1	TRBJ2-4	CASSFRDIDIQYF
TRBV18	TRBJ2-3	CASSPGSGSGNTQYF
TRBV5-6	TRBJ1-1	CASSDAADTEAFF
TRBV18	TRBJ2-1	CASSPLGLAGNEQFF
TRBV5-1	TRBJ1-5	CASSLWGDGPQHF
TRBV28	TRBJ2-7	CASSSSGTGGFEQYF
TRBV10-3	TRBJ2-7	CAISEGERFGGRAPYEQYF
TRBV10-2	TRBJ2-3	CASSGTSGGLGTDTQYF
TRBV27	TRBJ2-1	CASSSSGGVYNEQFF
TRBV7-2	TRBJ2-7	CASSLITGVVYEQYF
TRBV29-1	TRBJ2-7	CSTSGTGDHEQYF
TRBV7-8	TRBJ2-7	CASSLSSRQGYYEQYF
TRBV2	TRBJ2-1	CASSEAQGATGTIHNEQFF
TRBV7-9	TRBJ2-2	CASSSRASDTGELFF
TRBV5-1	TRBJ2-5	CASSSHPGQGNTQYF
TRBV5-1	TRBJ2-2	CASSLTFRKGAGELFF
TRBV5-1	TRBJ2-7	CASSLGGQTHEQYF
TRBV11-2	TRBJ1-3	CASSSYQSEETIYF
TRBV6-5	TRBJ1-1	CASVSASGAFF
TRBV15	TRBJ1-3	CATSSWAQGVGNTIYF